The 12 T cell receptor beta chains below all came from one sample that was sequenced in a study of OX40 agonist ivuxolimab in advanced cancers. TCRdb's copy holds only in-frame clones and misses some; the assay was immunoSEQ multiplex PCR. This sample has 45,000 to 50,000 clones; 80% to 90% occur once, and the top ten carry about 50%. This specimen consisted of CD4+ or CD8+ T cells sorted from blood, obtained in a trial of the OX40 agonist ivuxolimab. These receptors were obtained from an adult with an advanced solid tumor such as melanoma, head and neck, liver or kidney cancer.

In DNA, the CDR3 is TGTGCCAGCAGTTTAGAGGGTATGGCGGGAAGCTCCTACGAGCAGTACTTC. Protein product: CASSLEGMAGSSYEQYF. The chain has TRBV28 and TRBJ2-7; D is perhaps TRBD2 (6 bases). Germline CDR1 MDHEN, CDR2 SYDVKM. Trimming cost V 2 bases and J 0 bases, with 17 bases left between them. The CDR3 sequence is 17 residues long.

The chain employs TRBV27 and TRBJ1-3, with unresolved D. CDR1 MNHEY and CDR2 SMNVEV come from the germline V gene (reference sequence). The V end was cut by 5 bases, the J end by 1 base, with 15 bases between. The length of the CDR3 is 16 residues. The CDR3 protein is CASSPLYSRSGNTIYF. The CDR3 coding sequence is TGTGCCAGCAGTCCCCTCTATTCCAGGTCTGGAAACACCATATATTTT.

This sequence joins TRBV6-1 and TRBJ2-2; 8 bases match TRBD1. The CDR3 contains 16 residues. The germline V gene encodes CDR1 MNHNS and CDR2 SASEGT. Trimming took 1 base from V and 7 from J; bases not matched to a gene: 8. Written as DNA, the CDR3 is TGTGCCAGCAGTGAAGGTGTAGGACAGGGTATCGGGGAGCTGTTTTTT. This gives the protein CASSEGVGQGIGELFF.

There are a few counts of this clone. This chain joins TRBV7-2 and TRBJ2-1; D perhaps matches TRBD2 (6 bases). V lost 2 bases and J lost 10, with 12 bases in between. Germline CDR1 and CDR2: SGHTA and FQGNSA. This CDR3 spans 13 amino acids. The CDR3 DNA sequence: TGTGCCAGCAGCTTATTTCCGACTAGAGAGCAGTTCTTC. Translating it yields CASSLFPTREQFF.

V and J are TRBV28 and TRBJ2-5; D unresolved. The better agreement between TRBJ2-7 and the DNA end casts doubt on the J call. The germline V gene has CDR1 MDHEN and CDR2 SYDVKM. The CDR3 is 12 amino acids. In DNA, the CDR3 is TGTGCCAGCAGTTTAAGTTCGGGCGAGCAGTACTTC. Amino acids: CASSLSSGEQYF.

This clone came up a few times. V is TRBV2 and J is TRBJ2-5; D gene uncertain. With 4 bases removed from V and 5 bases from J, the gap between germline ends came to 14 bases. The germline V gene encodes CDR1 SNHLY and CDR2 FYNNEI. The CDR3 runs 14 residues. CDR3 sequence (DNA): TGTGCCAGCAGTGCCGGCGCTAAAAGGGAGACCCAGTACTTC. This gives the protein CASSAGAKRETQYF.

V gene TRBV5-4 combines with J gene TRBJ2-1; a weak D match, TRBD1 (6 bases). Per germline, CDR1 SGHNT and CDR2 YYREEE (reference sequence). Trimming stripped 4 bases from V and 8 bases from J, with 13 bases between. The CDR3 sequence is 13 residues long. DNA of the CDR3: TGTGCCAGCAGCCCGTTCCAGGGGTATGAGCAGTTCTTC. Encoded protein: CASSPFQGYEQFF.

CDR3 loop: CAWSVMGAANEKLFF. Here the CDR3 DNA reads TGTGCCTGGAGTGTAATGGGTGCGGCTAATGAAAAACTGTTTTTT. J is TRBJ1-4 and V is TRBV30; D unclear. The germline V gene encodes CDR1 GTSNPN and CDR2 SVGIG (reference sequence). V lost 0 bases to trimming and J lost 3 bases, with 11 bases between them. CDR3 size: 15 residues.

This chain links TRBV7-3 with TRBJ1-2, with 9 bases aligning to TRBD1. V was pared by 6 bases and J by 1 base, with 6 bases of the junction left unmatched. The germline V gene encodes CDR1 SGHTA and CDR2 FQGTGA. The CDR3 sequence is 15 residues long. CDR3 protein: CASSRRDRDNYGYTF. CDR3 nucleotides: TGTGCCAGCAGTCGGAGGGACAGGGATAACTATGGCTACACCTTC.

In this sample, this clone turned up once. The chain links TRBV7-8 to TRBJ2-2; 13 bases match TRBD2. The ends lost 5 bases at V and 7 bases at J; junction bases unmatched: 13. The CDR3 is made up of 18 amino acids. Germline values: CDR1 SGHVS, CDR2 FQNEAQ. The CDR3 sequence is CASSKTSGGALSGGELFF. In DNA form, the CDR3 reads TGTGCCAGCAGCAAAACTAGCGGGGGGGCCCTTTCAGGCGGGGAGCTGTTTTTT.

CDR3 coding DNA: TGTGCCAGCAGCGTCGCGGCCCAGGGGACGAACACCGGGGAGCTGTTTTTT. Its translation is CASSVAAQGTNTGELFF. V gene TRBV9 combines with J gene TRBJ2-2, with TRBD1 as a possible D gene (6 bases). V shed 2 bases and J shed 0 bases, with 14 bases lying between them. CDR3 length equals 17 residues. CDR1 is SGDLS and CDR2 is YYNGEE in the germline V gene.

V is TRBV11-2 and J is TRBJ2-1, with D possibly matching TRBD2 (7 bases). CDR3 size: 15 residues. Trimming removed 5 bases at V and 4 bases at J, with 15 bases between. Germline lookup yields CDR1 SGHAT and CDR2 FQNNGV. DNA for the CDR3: TGTGCCAGCAGCCCCCAAGGGGGGGGTTACAATGAGCAGTTCTTC. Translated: CASSPQGGGYNEQFF. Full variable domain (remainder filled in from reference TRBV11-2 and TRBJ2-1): EAGVAQSPRYKIIEKRQSVAFWCNPISGHATLYWYQQILGQGPKLLIQFQNNGVVDDSQLPKDRFSAERLKGVDSTLKIQPAKLEDSAVYLCASSPQGGGYNEQFFGPGTRLTVL.